This T cell receptor beta chain was captured in a study of shared clonotypes between healthy human individuals. Study at large: CD4 naive and memory got three plates each, CD8 naive two, CD8 memory one.

Study results and limitations: Few donors restricted represented genetic and exposure-history diversity. Blood alone was sampled, and tissue repertoires likely differ.

Replicate PCRs run on sorted subsets employed around 200 ng DNA, 25,000 to 35,000 T cell genomes. Method: immunoSEQ multiplex PCR; TCRdb's copy keeps in-frame clones and lacks some. The sample lists 1.4 million to 1.5 million clones, roughly 96% seen once, with over 1% in the top ten. Points on this clone: Its target is not known.

Input material: naive CD4+ T cells sorted from blood. Subset indicated: CD45RA+ positively selected. This TCR came from a man aged 30 to 39 in good health.

The CDR3 region is CASSLSWGTYEQYF. The CDR3 DNA is TGTGCCAGCAGTTTATCGTGGGGAACCTACGAGCAGTACTTC. The chain carries TRBV27 and TRBJ2-7, with no clear D. The CDR3 loop spans 14 amino acids. Trimming took off 0 bases at V and 2 bases at J, with 8 bases between the two ends. The germline V gene encodes CDR1 MNHEY and CDR2 SMNVEV (reference sequence).